The rows below give T cell receptor beta chains drawn from one sample of a study of shared clonotypes between healthy human individuals. The table came from immunoSEQ multiplex PCR; TCRdb's copy has only in-frame clones and leaves some out. The sample has over 400,000 clones; roughly 95% are singletons. Sequencing was done on a sample of naive CD4+ T cells sorted from blood. The receptors shown here come from a woman under 40 in good health. CDR3s include the opening cysteine and the closing phenylalanine or tryptophan. The order of the fields is J gene, V gene, D gene, clone size, CDR3 DNA, CDR3 protein. The D gene is left open where the match is weak. Expanded clones are given a class, and other clones once, few, many or no size at all.

J gene: TRBJ2-7; V gene: TRBV28; D gene: NA; clone size: NA; CDR3 DNA: TGTGCCAGCGGGGGCAGTCCCCTCCCCTACGAGCAGTACTTC; CDR3 protein: CASGGSPLPYEQYF
J gene: TRBJ2-5; V gene: TRBV5-1; D gene: NA; clone size: NA; CDR3 DNA: TGCGCCAGCAGCTTGGGGGAGGAAGGCCAAGAGACCCAGTACTTC; CDR3 protein: CASSLGEEGQETQYF
J gene: TRBJ1-1; V gene: TRBV7-6; D gene: TRBD1; clone size: NA; CDR3 DNA: TGTGCCAGCACCCCAGGGGGGGCGCGGGACACTGAAGCTTTCTTT; CDR3 protein: CASTPGGARDTEAFF
J gene: TRBJ1-1; V gene: TRBV28; D gene: NA; clone size: NA; CDR3 DNA: TGTGCCAGCAACGAAAGGCCTGACCTGAACACTGAAGCTTTCTTT; CDR3 protein: CASNERPDLNTEAFF
J gene: TRBJ1-1; V gene: TRBV18; D gene: NA; clone size: NA; CDR3 DNA: TGTGCCAGCTCACCCCTCGCGAGCAGATTCACTGAAGCTTTCTTT; CDR3 protein: CASSPLASRFTEAFF
J gene: TRBJ1-1; V gene: TRBV11-2; D gene: NA; clone size: NA; CDR3 DNA: TGTGCCAGCAGCTTAGCGGGGGCGGACACTGAAGCTTTCTTT; CDR3 protein: CASSLAGADTEAFF
J gene: TRBJ2-2; V gene: TRBV11-3; D gene: TRBD2; clone size: NA; CDR3 DNA: TGTGCCAGCAGCCCCGGGACTAGCGGACACACCGGGGAGCTGTTTTTT; CDR3 protein: CASSPGTSGHTGELFF
J gene: TRBJ1-1; V gene: TRBV27; D gene: NA; clone size: NA; CDR3 DNA: TGTGCCAGCAGTTTAGAGGTGAACACTGAAGCTTTCTTT; CDR3 protein: CASSLEVNTEAFF
J gene: TRBJ1-1; V gene: TRBV28; D gene: NA; clone size: NA; CDR3 DNA: TGTGCCAGCAGTCTGTTGAACACTGAAGCTTTCTTT; CDR3 protein: CASSLLNTEAFF
J gene: TRBJ1-5; V gene: TRBV5-8; D gene: NA; clone size: few; CDR3 DNA: TGTGCCAGCACCTACTTGCCCCAGCATTTT; CDR3 protein: CASTYLPQHF
J gene: TRBJ2-7; V gene: TRBV18; D gene: TRBD1; clone size: NA; CDR3 DNA: TGTGCCAGCTCAGCCCGACAGGGGGCCTACGAGCAGTACTTC; CDR3 protein: CASSARQGAYEQYF
J gene: TRBJ1-5; V gene: TRBV6-5; D gene: NA; clone size: NA; CDR3 DNA: TGTGCCAGCAGCCCAGCTGGGGGCGGCAATCAGCCCCAGCATTTT; CDR3 protein: CASSPAGGGNQPQHF
J gene: TRBJ1-4; V gene: TRBV27; D gene: NA; clone size: NA; CDR3 DNA: TGTGCCAGCAGTTTATCCTTGACGGTGGGTGAAAAACTGTTTTTT; CDR3 protein: CASSLSLTVGEKLFF
J gene: TRBJ2-5; V gene: TRBV19; D gene: NA; clone size: NA; CDR3 DNA: TGTGCCAGTAGTATTCGACGGAGCCAAGAGACCCAGTACTTC; CDR3 protein: CASSIRRSQETQYF
J gene: TRBJ2-7; V gene: TRBV19; D gene: NA; clone size: NA; CDR3 DNA: TGTGCCAGTAGTAGGACTGCGGGCCACTCTTCCTACGAGCAGTACTTC; CDR3 protein: CASSRTAGHSSYEQYF
J gene: TRBJ2-1; V gene: TRBV30; D gene: TRBD2; clone size: NA; CDR3 DNA: TGTGCCTGGAGTGCCGAATCCGGGACTAGGACCTACAATGAGCAGTTCTTC; CDR3 protein: CAWSAESGTRTYNEQFF
J gene: TRBJ2-7; V gene: TRBV11-2; D gene: NA; clone size: once; CDR3 DNA: TGTGCCAGCAGCGCACGAAGGGTGGCCTCCTACGAGCAGTACTTC; CDR3 protein: CASSARRVASYEQYF
J gene: TRBJ2-7; V gene: TRBV14; D gene: TRBD2; clone size: NA; CDR3 DNA: TGTGCCAGCAGCGCAAGACGACTAGCGGGAGGACGATTCCACGAGCAGTACTTC; CDR3 protein: CASSARRLAGGRFHEQYF